The source of this T cell receptor beta chain is a study of blood T cell repertoires in COVID-19. For the study at large: There were acute and convalescent COVID-19 samples, and they came from the United States, Italy and Spain.

Under the authors' procedure: Reference gene primer amplification yielded estimated nucleated cell counts. Sequencing was performed with immunoSEQ multiplex PCR; in TCRdb, only in-frame clones are kept and a portion is missing. V and J calls and clone size come straight from that table; D and trimming were deduced from the DNA. The sample lists around 270,000 clones; around nine tenths were seen once. V was pared by 1 base and J by 7 bases, with 8 bases of the junction left unmatched. Germline V CDR1 and CDR2: MGHRA, YSYEKL. This CDR3 is 16 amino acids long. This TCR derives from a middle-aged man with acute or convalescent COVID-19. The rearrangement uses TRBV4-1 and TRBJ1-4; 8 bases are shared with TRBD1. Sequenced input: peripheral blood. The CDR3 DNA sequence: TGCGCCAGCAGCCAAGGGGCAGGGGGCTTGGGTGAAAAACTGTTTTTT. Translating gives CASSQGAGGLGEKLFF.